The rows below give T cell receptor beta chains drawn from one sample of a study of blood T cell repertoires in COVID-19. The repertoire was sequenced with immunoSEQ multiplex PCR; TCRdb's copy has only in-frame clones and lacks some. The table includes 150,000 to 190,000 clones, roughly 72% detected once. The specimen was peripheral blood. The receptors stem from a woman at least 80 years old with acute or convalescent COVID-19. Each CDR3 is given with its conserved first and last residue. Fields, in order: CDR3 protein, J gene, V gene, clone size. Expanded clones are given a class, and other clones once, few, many or no size at all.

CDR3: CASSTPAGLGYSPLHF; J: TRBJ1-6; V: TRBV6-2/TRBV6-3; size: NA
CDR3: CASSPLAAGGQGEQFF; J: TRBJ2-1; V: TRBV18; size: many
CDR3: CASRLTVNTEAFF; J: TRBJ1-1; V: TRBV6-6; size: NA
CDR3: CATSRSGGLNTGELFF; J: TRBJ2-2; V: TRBV15; size: NA
CDR3: CASSMTSGDYEQYF; J: TRBJ2-7; V: TRBV19; size: NA
CDR3: CSVGHNEQFF; J: TRBJ2-1; V: TRBV29-1; size: few
CDR3: CATSRPEGGETQYF; J: TRBJ2-5; V: TRBV15; size: NA
CDR3: CASKDRGRDYGYTF; J: TRBJ1-2; V: TRBV30; size: NA
CDR3: CASSLGTVGPEQYF; J: TRBJ2-7; V: TRBV19; size: NA
CDR3: CASSFGGISSPLHF; J: TRBJ1-6; V: TRBV5-8; size: NA
CDR3: CASSFRDRVYF; J: TRBJ2-7; V: TRBV7-9; size: NA
CDR3: CASSLQGTYEQYF; J: TRBJ2-7; V: TRBV27; size: NA
CDR3: CASSPWTGPVYGYTF; J: TRBJ1-2; V: TRBV5-1; size: few
CDR3: CASRPTSGGAGDNEQFF; J: TRBJ2-1; V: TRBV3-1/TRBV3-2; size: NA
CDR3: CASSLLSGGAHEQYF; J: TRBJ2-7; V: TRBV3-1/TRBV3-2; size: NA
CDR3: CASSLTGSENQPQHF; J: TRBJ1-5; V: TRBV5-1; size: NA
CDR3: CASSNLSGAKNIQYF; J: TRBJ2-4; V: TRBV25-1; size: NA
CDR3: CASSPNPGQGSGEQFF; J: TRBJ2-1; V: TRBV7-7; size: NA
CDR3: CASTGGGAQETQYF; J: TRBJ2-5; V: TRBV6-5; size: NA